Here is one T cell receptor (beta chain) with its context. Its antigen has not been determined. Qualities for individual bases were not recorded, and no much larger clone is one base off. The immunoSEQ Assay, a bias-controlled multiplex PCR, was used to amplify TCRbeta CDR3 regions from genomic DNA. The authors' pipeline ran thus. The number of nucleated cells in each sample was estimated by amplification of reference gene primers within the assay. To quantify the absolute abundance of each unique TCRbeta CDR3 rearrangement, sequence reads were collapsed and filtered. For each sample, productive Simpson clonality was calculated by taking the square root of Simpson's diversity index across productive rearrangements. What TCRdb holds here is the immuneACCESS table cut down to in-frame rearrangements. Part of the clones is not present; checked against another copy, under half of the missing clones reflect an unresolved V gene, and the others are unexplained. V, J and clone size reflect that table, while D and trimming were determined from the DNA. Recorded for this sample are about 50,000 clones; about 75% of them occurred a single time. The leading ten clones occupy 22% of the sample.

The collaborating institutions used their own protocols to collect whole blood in K2EDTA tubes. For TCRbeta analysis, collaborators shipped samples as frozen whole blood, isolated PBMCs, or DNA extracted from either of those sample types. The sample is drawn from a study of blood T cell repertoires in COVID-19 (dated by TCRdb to between 2020 and 2021). Describing the broader study: The collaborator samples originated in the United States, Italy and Spain and spanned the acute and convalescent phases of COVID-19. Where available, HLA class I and class II types were taken from metadata supplied by the sample provider and were not determined by assay-based typing. The dataset comprised deeply sampled blood TCRbeta repertoires from subjects exposed to, actively infected with, or recovered from COVID-19. Samples were obtained from the ongoing ImmuneRACE study (first 160 participants) and from about 1,300 subjects provided by 6 global collaborators. The sample metadata nearly always contained a de-identified subject ID, COVID-19 status, age in years and sex. The repertoires were released in a freely available public database intended as a resource for research on the immune response to SARS-CoV-2. The prospective study material was composed of cDNA or gDNA derived from T cells, B-cell-depleted T cells, or PBMCs.

Per the germline V gene, MNHEY is the CDR1 and SVGEGT is the CDR2. Trimming takes 4 bases off V and 6 bases off J; junction bases not matched to a gene: 21. The CDR3 covers 19 residues, taking in both the cysteine and the phenylalanine. Left in the record is the CDR3 DNA by itself, 57 bases read in frame from the first base. Results the study describes overall, beyond this receptor: Clinical and demographic metadata were provided uncurated, with the amount varying by source and participant.

The source is a man in his forties or fifties with active or convalescent COVID-19. Rearrangement joined TRBV6-2 or TRBV6-3 to TRBJ1-2; 9 nucleotides in the junction match TRBD1. Source material: peripheral blood. In nucleotide form, the sequence is TGTGCCAGCAGTTCGTTCCCTCCGGGACAGGGATGGGGCGAGAATGGCTACACCTTC. This sequence encodes CASSSFPPGQGWGENGYTF.